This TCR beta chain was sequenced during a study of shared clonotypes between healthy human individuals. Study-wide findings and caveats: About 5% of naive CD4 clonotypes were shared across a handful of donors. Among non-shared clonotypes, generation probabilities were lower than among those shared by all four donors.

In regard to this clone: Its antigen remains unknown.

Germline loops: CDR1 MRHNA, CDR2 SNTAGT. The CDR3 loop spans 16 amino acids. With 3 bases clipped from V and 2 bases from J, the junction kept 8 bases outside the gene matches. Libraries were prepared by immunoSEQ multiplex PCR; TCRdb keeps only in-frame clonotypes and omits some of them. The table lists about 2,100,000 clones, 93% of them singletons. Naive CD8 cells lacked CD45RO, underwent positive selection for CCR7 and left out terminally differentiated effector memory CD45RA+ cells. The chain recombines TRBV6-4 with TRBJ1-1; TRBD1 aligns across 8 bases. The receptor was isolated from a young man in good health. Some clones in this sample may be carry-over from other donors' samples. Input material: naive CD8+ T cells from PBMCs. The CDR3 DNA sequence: TGTGCCAGCAGTGAATCCCCGGGACAGGTTAACACTGAAGCTTTCTTT. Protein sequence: CASSESPGQVNTEAFF.